Listed below are T cell receptor beta chains from one sample, sequenced in a study of T cell repertoires in cytomegalovirus infection. TCRdb reanalysed the reads using MiXCR and keeps one entry per CDR3 protein. The sample consists of 100,000 to 120,000 distinct CDR3 sequences, around 30% of them appearing once. Their antigen targets remain unknown. The input for sequencing was CD8+ T cells from cultured PBMCs, taken from culture after CMV antigen stimulation. Every receptor here comes from a human donor in good health (CMV status not recorded). Some clones in this sample may be carry-over from other donors' samples. Both conserved end residues are part of each CDR3. A D gene is named only where the DNA matches it firmly. Size is stated for part of the rows, as once, few or many counts, or as a class when the clone is expanded.

D: NA; J: TRBJ2-7; size: NA; V: TRBV7-8; CDR3: CASSRSPDDSYEQYF; DNA: TGTGCCAGCAGCCGAAGCCCGGACGATTCGTACGAGCAGTACTTC
D: NA; J: TRBJ2-5; size: NA; V: TRBV14; CDR3: CASSHTRPETQYF; DNA: TGTGCCAGCAGCCACACCCGACCAGAGACCCAGTACTTC
D: NA; J: TRBJ2-3; size: NA; V: TRBV20-1; CDR3: CSAPPGAGTDTQYF; DNA: TGCAGTGCTCCCCCGGGGGCGGGCACAGATACGCAGTATTTT
D: NA; J: TRBJ2-7; size: NA; V: TRBV6-1; CDR3: CASSGMEGTSYEQYF; DNA: TGTGCCAGCAGTGGAATGGAGGGAACCTCCTACGAGCAGTACTTC
D: NA; J: TRBJ1-5; size: NA; V: TRBV12-3/TRBV12-4; CDR3: CASSFGGSNQPQHF; DNA: TGTGCCAGCAGTTTTGGGGGGAGCAATCAGCCCCAGCATTTT
D: NA; J: TRBJ2-6; size: NA; V: TRBV12-3/TRBV12-4; CDR3: CASSPPGSGANVLTF; DNA: TGTGCCAGCAGTCCTCCGGGCTCTGGGGCCAACGTCCTGACTTTC
D: NA; J: TRBJ2-7; size: NA; V: TRBV7-6; CDR3: CASSRAQEGGYEQYF; DNA: TGTGCCAGCAGCCGTGCCCAGGAAGGGGGTTACGAGCAGTACTTC
D: NA; J: TRBJ2-7; size: few; V: TRBV6-2/TRBV6-3; CDR3: CASSPIEGDYEQYF; DNA: TGTGCCAGCAGCCCTATTGAGGGGGACTACGAGCAGTACTTC
D: NA; J: TRBJ2-1; size: few; V: TRBV7-8; CDR3: CAIIFLGQGSYNEQFF; DNA: TGTGCCATCATTTTTCTGGGGCAGGGTAGCTACAATGAGCAGTTCTTC
D: TRBD1; J: TRBJ2-7; size: NA; V: TRBV7-9; CDR3: CASSQQPWGQTSYEQYF; DNA: TGTGCCAGCAGCCAGCAACCTTGGGGACAGACATCCTACGAGCAGTACTTC
D: NA; J: TRBJ1-6; size: few; V: TRBV7-9; CDR3: CASAGFYNSPLHF; DNA: TGTGCCAGCGCGGGATTCTATAATTCACCCCTCCACTTT
D: NA; J: TRBJ2-7; size: NA; V: TRBV6-1; CDR3: CASSYTTPPYEQYF; DNA: TGTGCCAGCAGTTATACGACACCCCCCTACGAGCAGTACTTC
D: TRBD1; J: TRBJ1-1; size: few; V: TRBV11-2; CDR3: CASSLGDAGGEAFF; DNA: TGTGCCAGCAGCTTGGGTGACGCAGGGGGTGAAGCTTTCTTT
D: NA; J: TRBJ1-2; size: NA; V: TRBV4-1; CDR3: CASSPPPATTYGYTF; DNA: TGCGCCAGCAGCCCGCCCCCAGCCACCACCTATGGCTACACCTTC
D: NA; J: TRBJ2-6; size: NA; V: TRBV15; CDR3: CATSRDATISGANVLTF; DNA: TGTGCCACCAGCAGAGATGCCACAATCTCTGGGGCCAACGTCCTGACTTTC
D: NA; J: TRBJ2-7; size: once; V: TRBV12-3/TRBV12-4; CDR3: CASTLGPGGGEQYF; DNA: TGTGCCAGCACCCTCGGGCCCGGAGGGGGCGAGCAGTACTTC
D: NA; J: TRBJ1-1; size: NA; V: TRBV7-9; CDR3: CASSFVTATEAFF; DNA: TGTGCCAGCAGCTTTGTGACCGCGACTGAAGCTTTCTTT
D: TRBD2; J: TRBJ2-1; size: few; V: TRBV11-2; CDR3: CASSPGLGDNEQFF; DNA: TGTGCCAGCAGCCCCGGACTAGGTGACAATGAGCAGTTCTTC
D: NA; J: TRBJ1-2; size: NA; V: TRBV6-5; CDR3: CASSYSGVAYYGYTF; DNA: TGTGCCAGCAGTTACTCGGGGGTTGCATATTATGGCTACACCTTC
D: NA; J: TRBJ2-3; size: few; V: TRBV27; CDR3: CASSLGAASTDTQYF; DNA: TGTGCCAGCAGTTTGGGAGCGGCTAGCACAGATACGCAGTATTTT
D: NA; J: TRBJ2-3; size: NA; V: TRBV6-6; CDR3: CASSYSGWGTDTQYF; DNA: TGTGCCAGCAGTTACTCGGGGTGGGGCACAGATACGCAGTATTTT
D: NA; J: TRBJ1-4; size: NA; V: TRBV4-2; CDR3: CASSRDRTTNEKLFF; DNA: TGTGCCAGCAGCCGCGACAGGACAACTAATGAAAAACTGTTTTTT
D: NA; J: TRBJ2-3; size: NA; V: TRBV9; CDR3: CASSVVAGRGTDTQYF; DNA: TGTGCCAGCAGCGTAGTGGCGGGGCGGGGTACAGATACGCAGTATTTT
D: TRBD1; J: TRBJ1-4; size: few; V: TRBV6-6; CDR3: CASRLPGQVSEKLFF; DNA: TGTGCCAGCAGGTTACCGGGACAGGTGTCGGAAAAACTGTTTTTT
D: TRBD1; J: TRBJ2-1; size: few; V: TRBV28; CDR3: CASSFGNQGATVYNEQFF; DNA: TGTGCCAGCAGTTTTGGAAATCAGGGGGCTACCGTATACAATGAGCAGTTCTTC
D: TRBD1; J: TRBJ2-7; size: NA; V: TRBV6-1; CDR3: CASSNLPGQGSYEQYF; DNA: TGTGCCAGCAGTAACTTACCGGGACAGGGCTCGTACGAGCAGTACTTC
D: TRBD2; J: TRBJ2-3; size: few; V: TRBV4-3; CDR3: CASSRRGLAGEDTQYF; DNA: TGCGCCAGCAGCCGCCGGGGCCTAGCGGGGGAGGATACGCAGTATTTT
D: NA; J: TRBJ1-4; size: NA; V: TRBV18; CDR3: CASSPEDEKLFF; DNA: TGTGCCAGCTCACCAGAGGATGAAAAACTGTTTTTT
D: NA; J: TRBJ1-5; size: few; V: TRBV4-1; CDR3: CASSQVWDGRLKHSNQPQHF; DNA: TGCGCCAGCAGCCAAGTATGGGACGGACGATTAAAGCATAGCAATCAGCCCCAGCATTTT
D: NA; J: TRBJ2-5; size: NA; V: TRBV4-3; CDR3: CASSPYLDRGHQETQYF; DNA: TGCGCCAGCAGCCCTTATCTGGACCGTGGGCACCAAGAGACCCAGTACTTC
D: TRBD2; J: TRBJ2-3; size: many; V: TRBV7-3; CDR3: CASSGLAGSTDTQYF; DNA: TGTGCCAGCAGCGGATTAGCGGGGAGCACAGATACGCAGTATTTT
D: NA; J: TRBJ2-2; size: NA; V: TRBV4-1; CDR3: CASSQANLHTGELFF; DNA: TGCGCCAGCAGCCAAGCGAACTTGCACACCGGGGAGCTGTTTTTT